This TCR beta chain stems from a study of cytomegalovirus exposure and HLA in healthy donors. Whole-study results and caveats: Beyond CMV serostatus, there was no information to go on about immune exposure. Approximately 160 TCR beta chains were listed as cytomegalovirus-associated. Segments of the TCR beta V type were, in most cases, productive about 87% or about 30% of the time in an earlier analysis.

PCR used 60 Vbeta primers and 13 Jbeta primers. Libraries were prepared by immunoSEQ multiplex PCR; TCRdb keeps only in-frame clonotypes and omits some of them. The data hold 55,000 to 80,000 clones, with approximately 70% observed a single time. Notes on this clone: The antigen is undetermined.

CDR3 length: 13 amino acids. V lost 5 bases to trimming and J lost 10 bases, with 12 bases between them. Germline values: CDR1 SGHDN, CDR2 FVKESK. The V and J genes are TRBV14 and TRBJ1-6; D may be TRBD1 (6 bases). The specimen sequenced was PBMCs. This receptor was taken from a man between 40 and 49 years old in good health and CMV-seropositive. CDR3 amino acids: CASSVNRDSPLHF. CDR3 DNA sequence: TGTGCCAGCAGCGTTAACAGGGACTCACCCCTCCACTTT. Complete variable domain (other parts from reference TRBV14 and TRBJ1-6): EAGVTQFPSHSVIEKGQTVTLRCDPISGHDNLYWYRRVMGKEIKFLLHFVKESKQDESGMPNNRFLAERTGGTYSTLKVQPAELEDSGVYFCASSVNRDSPLHFGNGTRLTVT.